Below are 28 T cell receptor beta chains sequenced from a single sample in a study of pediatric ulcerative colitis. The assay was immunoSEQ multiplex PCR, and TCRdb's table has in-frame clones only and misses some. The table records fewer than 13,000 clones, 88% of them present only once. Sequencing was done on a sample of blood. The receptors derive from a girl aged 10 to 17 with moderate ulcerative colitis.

CDR3 DNA: TGTGCCAGCAGTGAACGGGTCTATGGCTACACCTTC. It yields the protein CASSERVYGYTF. This sequence joins TRBV28 and TRBJ1-2, with D uncertain. V was clipped by 5 bases and J by 4 bases, with 8 bases between them. Per the germline V gene, CDR1 is MDHEN and CDR2 is SYDVKM. This CDR3 is built from 12 residues.

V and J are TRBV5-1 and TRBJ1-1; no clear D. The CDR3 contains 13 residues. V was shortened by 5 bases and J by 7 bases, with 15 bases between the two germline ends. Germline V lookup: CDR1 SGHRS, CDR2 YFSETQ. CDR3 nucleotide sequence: TGCGCCAGCAGTCCCATAGGGTGGGGTGAAGCTTTCTTT. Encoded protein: CASSPIGWGEAFF.

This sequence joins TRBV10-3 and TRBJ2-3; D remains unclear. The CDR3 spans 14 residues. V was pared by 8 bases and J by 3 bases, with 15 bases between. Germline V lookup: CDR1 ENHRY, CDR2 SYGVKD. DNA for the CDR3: TGTGCCATCTCTCAGGAGATCGAAACAGATACGCAGTATTTT. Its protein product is CAISQEIETDTQYF.

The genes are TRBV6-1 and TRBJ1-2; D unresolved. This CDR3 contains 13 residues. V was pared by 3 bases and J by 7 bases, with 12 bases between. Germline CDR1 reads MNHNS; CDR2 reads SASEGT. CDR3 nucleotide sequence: TGTGCCAGCAGTGATAGGGTAACCATTGGCTACACCTTC. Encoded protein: CASSDRVTIGYTF.

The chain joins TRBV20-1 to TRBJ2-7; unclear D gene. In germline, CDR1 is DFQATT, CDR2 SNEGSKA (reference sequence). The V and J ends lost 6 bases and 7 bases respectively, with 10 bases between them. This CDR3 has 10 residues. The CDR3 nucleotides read TGCAGTGCGGAATACGGAGAGCAGTACTTC. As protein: CSAEYGEQYF.

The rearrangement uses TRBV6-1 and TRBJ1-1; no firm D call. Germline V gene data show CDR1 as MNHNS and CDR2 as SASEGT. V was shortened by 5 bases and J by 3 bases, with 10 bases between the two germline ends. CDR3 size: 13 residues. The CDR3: CASSQTAYTEAFF. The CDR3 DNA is TGTGCCAGCAGTCAGACGGCTTACACTGAAGCTTTCTTT.

In DNA form, the CDR3 reads TGTGCCAGCAGCTTACTTGGCCCGAACACTGAAGCTTTCTTT. As protein: CASSLLGPNTEAFF. The chain recombines TRBV7-3 with TRBJ1-1; D not resolved. The germline V and J ends were trimmed by 2 bases and 1 base, with 8 bases remaining between them. The germline CDR1 and CDR2 sequences are SGHTA and FQGTGA. The CDR3 extends over 14 amino acids. Filled out from reference TRBV7-3 and TRBJ1-1, the complete variable domain reads GAGVSQTPSNKVTEKGKYVELRCDPISGHTALYWYRQSLGQGPEFLIYFQGTGAADDSGLPNDRFFAVRPEGSVSTLKIQRTERGDSAVYLCASSLLGPNTEAFFGQGTRLTVV.

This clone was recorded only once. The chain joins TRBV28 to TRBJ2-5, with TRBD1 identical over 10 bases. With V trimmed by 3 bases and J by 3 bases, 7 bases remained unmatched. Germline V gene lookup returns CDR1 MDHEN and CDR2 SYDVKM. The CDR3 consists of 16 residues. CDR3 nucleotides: TGTGCCAGCAGTTTGCAAGCCGGGACAGGGGAAGAGACCCAGTACTTC. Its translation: CASSLQAGTGEETQYF. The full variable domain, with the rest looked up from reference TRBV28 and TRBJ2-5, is DVKVTQSSRYLVKRTGEKVFLECVQDMDHENMFWYRQDPGLGLRLIYFSYDVKMKEKGDIPEGYSVSREKKERFSLILESASTNQTSMYLCASSLQAGTGEETQYFGPGTRLLVL.

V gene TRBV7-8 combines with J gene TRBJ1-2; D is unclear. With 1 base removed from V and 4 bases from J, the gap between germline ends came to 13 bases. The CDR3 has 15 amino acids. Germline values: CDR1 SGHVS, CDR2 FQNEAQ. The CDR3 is CASSLVGGAGYGYTF. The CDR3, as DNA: TGTGCCAGCAGCTTAGTGGGTGGCGCCGGCTATGGCTACACCTTC.

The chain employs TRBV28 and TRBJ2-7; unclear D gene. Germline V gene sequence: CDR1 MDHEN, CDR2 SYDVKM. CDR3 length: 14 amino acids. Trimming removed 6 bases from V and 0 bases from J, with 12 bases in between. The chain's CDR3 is CASSLPVGSYEQYF. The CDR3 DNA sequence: TGTGCCAGCAGCCTCCCCGTGGGCTCCTACGAGCAGTACTTC.

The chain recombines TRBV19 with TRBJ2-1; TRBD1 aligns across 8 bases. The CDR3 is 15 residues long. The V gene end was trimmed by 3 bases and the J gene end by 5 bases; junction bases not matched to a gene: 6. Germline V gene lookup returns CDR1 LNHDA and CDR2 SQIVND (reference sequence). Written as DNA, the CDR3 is TGTGCCAGTAGTATGACAGGGGAACGGGACAATGAGCAGTTCTTC. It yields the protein CASSMTGERDNEQFF.

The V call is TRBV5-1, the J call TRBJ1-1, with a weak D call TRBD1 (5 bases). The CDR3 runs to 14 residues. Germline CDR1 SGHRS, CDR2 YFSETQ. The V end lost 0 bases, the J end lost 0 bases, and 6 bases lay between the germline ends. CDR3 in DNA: TGCGCCAGCAGCTTGGAGGGACTGAACACTGAAGCTTTCTTT. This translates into CASSLEGLNTEAFF.

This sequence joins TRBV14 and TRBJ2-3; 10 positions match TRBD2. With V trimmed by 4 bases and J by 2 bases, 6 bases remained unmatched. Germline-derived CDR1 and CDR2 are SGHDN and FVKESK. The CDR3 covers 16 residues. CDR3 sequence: CASSPLAGVFTDTQYF. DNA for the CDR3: TGTGCCAGCAGCCCTCTAGCGGGAGTCTTCACAGATACGCAGTATTTT.

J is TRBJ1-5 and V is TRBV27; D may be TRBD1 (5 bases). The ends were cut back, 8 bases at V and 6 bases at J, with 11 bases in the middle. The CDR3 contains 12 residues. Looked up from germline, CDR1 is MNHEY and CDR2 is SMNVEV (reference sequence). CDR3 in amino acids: CASWGAGQPQHF. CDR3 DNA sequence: TGTGCCAGCTGGGGCGCGGGTCAGCCCCAGCATTTT.

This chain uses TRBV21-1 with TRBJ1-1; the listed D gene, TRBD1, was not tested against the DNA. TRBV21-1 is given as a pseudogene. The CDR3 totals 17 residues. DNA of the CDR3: TGTGCCAGCAGCAAAGCCCCCAGACAGGGAGGAGGGACTGAAGCTTTCTTT. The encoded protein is CASSKAPRQGGGTEAFF.

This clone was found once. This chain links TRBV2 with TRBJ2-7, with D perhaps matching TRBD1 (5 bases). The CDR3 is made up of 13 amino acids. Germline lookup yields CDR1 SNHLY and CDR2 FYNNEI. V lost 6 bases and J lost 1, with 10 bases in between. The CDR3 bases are TGTGCCAGCAGGGTCGACAGTTCCTACGAGCAGTACTTC. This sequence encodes CASRVDSSYEQYF.

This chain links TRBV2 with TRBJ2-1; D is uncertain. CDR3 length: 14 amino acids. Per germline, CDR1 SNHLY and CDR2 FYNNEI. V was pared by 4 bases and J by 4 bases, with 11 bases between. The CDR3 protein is CASSARLVYNEQFF. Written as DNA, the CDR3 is TGTGCCAGCAGTGCCAGGCTCGTGTACAATGAGCAGTTCTTC.

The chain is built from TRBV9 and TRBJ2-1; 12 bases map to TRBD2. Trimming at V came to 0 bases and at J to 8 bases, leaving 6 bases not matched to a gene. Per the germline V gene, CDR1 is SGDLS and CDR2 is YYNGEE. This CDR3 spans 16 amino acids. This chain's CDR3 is CASSVGTSGVTDEQFF. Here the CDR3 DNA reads TGTGCCAGCAGCGTAGGGACTAGCGGGGTTACTGATGAGCAGTTCTTC.

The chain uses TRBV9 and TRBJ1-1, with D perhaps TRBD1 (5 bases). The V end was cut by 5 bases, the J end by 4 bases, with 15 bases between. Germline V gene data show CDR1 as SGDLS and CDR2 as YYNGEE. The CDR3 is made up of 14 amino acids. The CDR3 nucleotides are TGTGCCAGCAGTGTCGAAGGGGATGGCACTGAAGCTTTCTTT. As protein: CASSVEGDGTEAFF. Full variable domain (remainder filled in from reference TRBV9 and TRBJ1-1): DSGVTQTPKHLITATGQRVTLRCSPRSGDLSVYWYQQSLDQGLQFLIQYYNGEERAKGNILERFSAQQFPDLHSELNLSSLELGDSALYFCASSVEGDGTEAFFGQGTRLTVV.

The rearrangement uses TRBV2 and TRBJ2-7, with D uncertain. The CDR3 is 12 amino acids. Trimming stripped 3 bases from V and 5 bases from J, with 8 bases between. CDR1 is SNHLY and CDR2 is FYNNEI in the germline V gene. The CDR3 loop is CASSDASHEQYF. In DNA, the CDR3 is TGTGCCAGCAGTGACGCGTCTCACGAGCAGTACTTC.

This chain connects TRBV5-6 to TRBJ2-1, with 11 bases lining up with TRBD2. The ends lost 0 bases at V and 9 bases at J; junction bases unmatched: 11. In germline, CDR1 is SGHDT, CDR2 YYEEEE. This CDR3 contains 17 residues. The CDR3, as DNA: TGTGCCAGCAGCTTGGAAGCTAGCGGGGGGTCCGATCGTGAGCAGTTCTTC. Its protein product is CASSLEASGGSDREQFF.

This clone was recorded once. CDR3 protein: CAIRPGTELQETQYF. CDR3 in DNA: TGTGCCATCAGGCCCGGGACAGAACTCCAAGAGACCCAGTACTTC. The V call is TRBV10-3, the J call TRBJ2-5; 7 bases map to TRBD1. Germline lookup yields CDR1 ENHRY and CDR2 SYGVKD. This CDR3 spans 15 amino acids. Losses at the gene ends were 6 bases for V and 1 base for J; bases not matched to a gene: 8.

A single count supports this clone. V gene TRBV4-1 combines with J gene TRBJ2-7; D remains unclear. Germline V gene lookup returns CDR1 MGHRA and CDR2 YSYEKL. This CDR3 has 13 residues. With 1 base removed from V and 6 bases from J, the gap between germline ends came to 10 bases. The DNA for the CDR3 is TGCGCCAGCAGCCAAGGGGCCCGCACCGAGCAGTACTTC. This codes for CASSQGARTEQYF.

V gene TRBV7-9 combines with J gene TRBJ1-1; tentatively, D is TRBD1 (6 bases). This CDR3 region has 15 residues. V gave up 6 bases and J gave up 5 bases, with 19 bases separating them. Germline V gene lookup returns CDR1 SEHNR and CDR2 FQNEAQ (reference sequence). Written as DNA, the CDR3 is TGTGCCAGCAGAACAGGGCCGGGATTTGGTACTGAAGCTTTCTTT. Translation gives CASRTGPGFGTEAFF.

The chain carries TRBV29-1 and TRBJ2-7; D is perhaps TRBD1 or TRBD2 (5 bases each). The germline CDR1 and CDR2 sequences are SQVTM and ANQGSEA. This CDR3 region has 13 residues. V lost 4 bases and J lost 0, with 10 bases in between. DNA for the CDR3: TGCAGCGTTGCAGCAGGGACCTCCTACGAGCAGTACTTC. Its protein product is CSVAAGTSYEQYF.

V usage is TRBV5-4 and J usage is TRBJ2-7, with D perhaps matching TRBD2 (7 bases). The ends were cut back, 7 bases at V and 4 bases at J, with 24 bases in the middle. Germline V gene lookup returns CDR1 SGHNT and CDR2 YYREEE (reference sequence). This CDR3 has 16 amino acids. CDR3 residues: CASSIGGEGGKYEQYF. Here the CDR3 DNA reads TGTGCCAGCTCAATAGGCGGGGAGGGGGGCAAATACGAGCAGTACTTC.

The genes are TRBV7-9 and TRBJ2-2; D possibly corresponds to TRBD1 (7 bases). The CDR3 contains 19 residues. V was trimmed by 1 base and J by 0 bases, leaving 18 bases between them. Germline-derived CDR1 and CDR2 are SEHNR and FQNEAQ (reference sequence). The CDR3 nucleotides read TGTGCCAGCAGCTTAGGTGTGAGCAGGGGGGAAACGAACACCGGGGAGCTGTTTTTT. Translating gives CASSLGVSRGETNTGELFF. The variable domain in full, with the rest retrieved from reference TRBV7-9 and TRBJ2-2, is DTGVSQNPRHKITKRGQNVTFRCDPISEHNRLYWYRQTLGQGPEFLTYFQNEAQLEKSRLLSDRFSAERPKGSFSTLEIQRTEQGDSAMYLCASSLGVSRGETNTGELFFGEGSRLTVL.

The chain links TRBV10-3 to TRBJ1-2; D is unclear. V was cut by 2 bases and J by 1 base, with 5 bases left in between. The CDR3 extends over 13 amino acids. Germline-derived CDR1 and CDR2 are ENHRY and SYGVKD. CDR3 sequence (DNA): TGTGCCATCAGTGAGGACAATAACTATGGCTACACCTTC. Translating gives CAISEDNNYGYTF.